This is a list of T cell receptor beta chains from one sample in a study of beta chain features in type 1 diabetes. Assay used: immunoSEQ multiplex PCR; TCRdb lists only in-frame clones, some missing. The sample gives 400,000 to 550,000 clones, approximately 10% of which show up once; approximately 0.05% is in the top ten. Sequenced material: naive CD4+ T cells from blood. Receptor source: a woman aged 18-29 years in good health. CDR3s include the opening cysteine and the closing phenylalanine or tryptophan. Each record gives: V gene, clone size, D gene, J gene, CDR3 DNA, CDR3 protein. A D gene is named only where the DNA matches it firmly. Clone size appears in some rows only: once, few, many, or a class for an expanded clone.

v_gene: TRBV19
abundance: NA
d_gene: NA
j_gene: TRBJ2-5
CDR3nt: TGTGCCAGTAGATCCTCCGGGACTCCCTCCCAGTACTTC
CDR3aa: CASRSSGTPSQYF

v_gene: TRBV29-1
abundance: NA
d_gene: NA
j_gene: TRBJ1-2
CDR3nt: TGCAGCGTTGGAGAGACAGATGGCTACACCTTC
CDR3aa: CSVGETDGYTF

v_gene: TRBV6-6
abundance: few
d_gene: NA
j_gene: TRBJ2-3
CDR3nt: TGTGCCAGCAGTTACCCCCCTCCGGGGAATACGCAGTATTTT
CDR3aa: CASSYPPPGNTQYF

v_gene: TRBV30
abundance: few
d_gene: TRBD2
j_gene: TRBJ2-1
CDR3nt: TGTGCCTGGTCCGGGACTAGCGGGAGTAATGAGCAGTTCTTC
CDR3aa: CAWSGTSGSNEQFF

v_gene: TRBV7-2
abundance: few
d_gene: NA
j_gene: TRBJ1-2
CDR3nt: TGTGCCAGCAGCTTAGTGCAGTATGGCTACACCTTC
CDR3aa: CASSLVQYGYTF

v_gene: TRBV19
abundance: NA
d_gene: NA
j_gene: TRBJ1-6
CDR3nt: TGTGCCAGTAGTATAGGGACTGGCGTCGGTTCACCCCTCCACTTT
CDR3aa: CASSIGTGVGSPLHF

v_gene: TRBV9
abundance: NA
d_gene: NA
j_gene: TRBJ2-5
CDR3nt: TGTGCCAGCAGCCCAGGGAGTCTGCGGGAGACCCAGTACTTC
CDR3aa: CASSPGSLRETQYF

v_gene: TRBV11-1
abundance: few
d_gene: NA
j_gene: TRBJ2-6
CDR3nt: TGTGCCAGCAGCTTAGTGGGACCTGGGGCCAACGTCCTGACTTTC
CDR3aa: CASSLVGPGANVLTF

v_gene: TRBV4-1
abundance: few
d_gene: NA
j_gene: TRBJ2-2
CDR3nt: TGCGCCAGCAGCCATAACACCGGGGAGCTGTTTTTT
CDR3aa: CASSHNTGELFF

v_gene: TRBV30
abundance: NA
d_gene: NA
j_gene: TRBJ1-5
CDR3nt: TGTGCCTGGAGTCCTCAGGTCGCTGGAAATCAGCCCCAGCATTTT
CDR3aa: CAWSPQVAGNQPQHF

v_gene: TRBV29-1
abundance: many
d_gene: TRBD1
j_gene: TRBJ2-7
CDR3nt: TGCAGCGTTTTCGGGGACAGGCCTTACGAGCAGTACTTC
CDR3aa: CSVFGDRPYEQYF

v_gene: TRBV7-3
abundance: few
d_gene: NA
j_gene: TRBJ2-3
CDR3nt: TGTGCCAGCAGCCCCCATCCGTGGCAAGGTGCAGATACGCAGTATTTT
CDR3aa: CASSPHPWQGADTQYF

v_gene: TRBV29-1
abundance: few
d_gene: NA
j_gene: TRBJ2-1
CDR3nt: TGCAGCGTTGGGGTCAGAAGCTCCTACAATGAGCAGTTCTTC
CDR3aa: CSVGVRSSYNEQFF

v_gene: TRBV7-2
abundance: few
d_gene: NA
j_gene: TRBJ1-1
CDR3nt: TGTGCCAGCAGCTTTCAGGGAAAGCACACTGAAGCTTTCTTT
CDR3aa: CASSFQGKHTEAFF

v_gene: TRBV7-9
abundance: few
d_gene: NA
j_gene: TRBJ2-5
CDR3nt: TGTGCCAGCAGCTCCGGCGGGACGGAGCAAGAGACCCAGTACTTC
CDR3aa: CASSSGGTEQETQYF